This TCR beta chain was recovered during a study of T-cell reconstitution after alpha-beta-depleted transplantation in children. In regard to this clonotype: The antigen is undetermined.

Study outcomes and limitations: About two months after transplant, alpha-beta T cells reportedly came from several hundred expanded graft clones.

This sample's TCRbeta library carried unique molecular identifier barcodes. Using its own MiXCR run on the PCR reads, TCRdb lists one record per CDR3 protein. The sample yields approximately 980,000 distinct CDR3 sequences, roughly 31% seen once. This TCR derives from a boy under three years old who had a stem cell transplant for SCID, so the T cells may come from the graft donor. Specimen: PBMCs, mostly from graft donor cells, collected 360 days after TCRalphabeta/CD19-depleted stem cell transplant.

The CDR3 DNA reads TGTGCCAGCAGCTTTCAACCCTCTGGGGCCAACGTCCTGACTTTC. Residues: CASSFQPSGANVLTF. The V call is TRBV7-2, the J call TRBJ2-6; D uncertain. The CDR3 loop spans 15 amino acids. V lost 3 bases to trimming and J lost 0 bases, with 6 bases between them. Germline V gene sequence: CDR1 SGHTA, CDR2 FQGNSA.